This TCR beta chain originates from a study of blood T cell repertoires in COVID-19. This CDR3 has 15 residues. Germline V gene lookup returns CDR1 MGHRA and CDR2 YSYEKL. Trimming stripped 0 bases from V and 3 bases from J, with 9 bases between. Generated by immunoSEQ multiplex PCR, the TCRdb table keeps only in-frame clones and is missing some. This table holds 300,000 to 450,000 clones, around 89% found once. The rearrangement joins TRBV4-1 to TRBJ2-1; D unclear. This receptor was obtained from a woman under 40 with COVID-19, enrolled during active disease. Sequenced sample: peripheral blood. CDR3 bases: TGCGCCAGCAGCCAAGAACAGACCCACTACAATGAGCAGTTCTTC. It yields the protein CASSQEQTHYNEQFF.